These 24 T cell receptor beta chains were sequenced from one sample in a study of beta chain features in type 1 diabetes. The investigators reverse transcribed all of the isolated RNA, so they sequenced expressed TCRB transcripts. Using immunoSEQ multiplex PCR, the repertoire was profiled, and TCRdb retains in-frame clones only, with some absent. The sample lists around 160,000 clones, 48% seen once, with under 0.45% in the top ten. The sample was Tregs from blood. Receptors originate from a man between 18 and 29 years old in good health.

This clone came up a few times. The CDR3 loop reads CSVLLQREAYSYNEQFF. The CDR3 DNA reads as TGCAGCGTTCTATTGCAGCGGGAGGCCTACTCCTACAATGAGCAGTTCTTC. The gene calls are TRBV29-1 and TRBJ2-1, with 9 nucleotides matching TRBD2. The CDR3 loop spans 17 amino acids. Germline assignment: CDR1 SQVTM and CDR2 ANQGSEA. V lost 5 bases to trimming and J lost 0 bases; unmatched junction nucleotides: 11.

The chain is built from TRBV7-9 and TRBJ2-1; 7 nucleotides line up with TRBD1. V lost 5 bases and J lost 10; bases outside the gene matches: 11. Germline V lookup: CDR1 SEHNR, CDR2 FQNEAQ (reference sequence). There are 14 residues in the CDR3. The CDR3 DNA follows: TGTGCCAGCAGCGTGGGACAGTCCTGGGGCGAGCAGTTCTTC. Translation: CASSVGQSWGEQFF.

The V and J genes are TRBV18 and TRBJ2-3; TRBD1 is a possible D gene (6 bases). The CDR3 has 16 amino acids. Trimming shortened V by 3 bases and J by 0 bases, and 13 bases separated the two germline ends. The germline V gene encodes CDR1 KGHSH and CDR2 LQKENI. DNA of the CDR3: TGTGCCAGCTCACCCTCCGACAGGAGAAGCACAGATACGCAGTATTTT. It specifies CASSPSDRRSTDTQYF.

J is TRBJ2-5 and V is TRBV11-2; no firm D call. This CDR3 comprises 12 residues. Trimming took 5 bases from V and 7 from J, leaving 11 bases between them. Looked up from germline, CDR1 is SGHAT and CDR2 is FQNNGV. The CDR3 bases are TGTGCCAGCAGCCCAAGCCCGGGGACCCAGTACTTC. This codes for CASSPSPGTQYF.

This chain joins TRBV18 and TRBJ2-7; 7 bases map to TRBD2. The length of the CDR3 is 13 residues. Germline CDR1 KGHSH, CDR2 LQKENI. Trimming cost V 3 bases and J 4 bases; bases outside gene matches: 3. CDR3 nucleotide sequence: TGTGCCAGCTCACCGGGTAGCGGGTACGAGCAGTACTTC. Residues: CASSPGSGYEQYF.

This chain uses TRBV7-3 with TRBJ2-1; TRBD1 aligns across 7 bases. The CDR3 is made up of 16 amino acids. V dropped 5 bases and J dropped 7; count of bases not matched to a gene: 14. Per germline, CDR1 SGHTA and CDR2 FQGTGA. CDR3 sequence: CASSQGVGALGNEQFF. In nucleotides, the CDR3 is TGTGCCAGCAGCCAGGGGGTGGGGGCGCTAGGGAATGAGCAGTTCTTC.

The table lists this clone with a few counts. The rearrangement joins TRBV11-2 to TRBJ2-2; a weak D match, TRBD2 (6 bases). CDR1 is SGHAT, CDR2 FQNNGV, per germline. The CDR3 has 17 residues. V lost 2 bases to trimming and J lost 0 bases, with 13 bases between them. The CDR3 region is CASSLILGLANTGELFF. In DNA form, the CDR3 reads TGTGCCAGCAGCTTAATTCTGGGACTCGCGAACACCGGGGAGCTGTTTTTT. The full variable domain, completed using reference TRBV11-2 and TRBJ2-2, is EAGVAQSPRYKIIEKRQSVAFWCNPISGHATLYWYQQILGQGPKLLIQFQNNGVVDDSQLPKDRFSAERLKGVDSTLKIQPAKLEDSAVYLCASSLILGLANTGELFFGEGSRLTVL.

A few counts support this clone. The chain is built from TRBV7-2 and TRBJ2-3, with 7 nucleotides matching TRBD2. The J segment lost 1 base and the V segment lost 3 bases, leaving 4 bases of the junction unmatched. Germline loops: CDR1 SGHTA, CDR2 FQGNSA. There are 15 residues in the CDR3. The CDR3 here is CASSFAGVRTDTQYF. The CDR3 region has the DNA TGTGCCAGCAGCTTCGCGGGGGTACGCACAGATACGCAGTATTTT.

V and J are TRBV9 and TRBJ2-1; 7 bases align to TRBD2. The CDR3 covers 15 residues. The trim removed 5 bases at V and 2 bases at J, leaving 7 bases unmatched. Germline V gives CDR1 SGDLS, CDR2 YYNGEE. CDR3 sequence reads: CASSPSGITYNEQFF. For the CDR3, the DNA is TGTGCCAGCAGTCCAAGCGGGATAACCTACAATGAGCAGTTCTTC.

This clone turned up a few times. The chain has TRBV5-1 and TRBJ2-7, with 7 bases lining up with TRBD2. Germline CDR1 SGHRS, CDR2 YFSETQ. The CDR3 length is 13 residues. The V and J ends lost 1 base and 5 bases, in that order; junction bases with no gene match: 3. CDR3 coding DNA: TGCGCCAGCAGCTTGAGGACTAGAGACGAGCAGTACTTC. Protein: CASSLRTRDEQYF.

This clone was seen a handful of times. The chain recombines TRBV10-3 with TRBJ2-3; the D gene is possibly TRBD1 (6 bases). Germline loops: CDR1 ENHRY, CDR2 SYGVKD. The CDR3 consists of 15 residues. The V end lost 0 bases, the J end lost 2 bases, and 9 bases lay between the germline ends. This chain's CDR3 is CAISESGAYTDTQYF. DNA for the CDR3: TGTGCCATCAGTGAGTCGGGGGCCTACACAGATACGCAGTATTTT.

V usage is TRBV7-8 and J usage is TRBJ2-7; 7 bases fit TRBD2. V was clipped by 4 bases and J by 5 bases; unmatched bases: 20. CDR3 size: 18 residues. Germline V gene lookup returns CDR1 SGHVS and CDR2 FQNEAQ. The DNA of the CDR3 is TGTGCCAGCAGCTCTCGGGACTACCCCAGTATTCCCACCCACGAGCAGTACTTC. Translated: CASSSRDYPSIPTHEQYF. The whole variable domain, filled in from reference TRBV7-8 and TRBJ2-7, reads GAGVSQSPRYKVAKRGQDVALRCDPISGHVSLFWYQQALGQGPEFLTYFQNEAQLDKSGLPSDRFFAERPEGSVSTLKIQRTQQEDSAVYLCASSSRDYPSIPTHEQYFGPGTRLTVT.

This chain uses TRBV29-1 with TRBJ1-2, with 9 bases identical to TRBD1. Germline V CDR1 and CDR2: SQVTM, ANQGSEA. V dropped 4 bases and J dropped 6; count of bases not matched to a gene: 3. The length of the CDR3 is 12 residues. This CDR3 is CSVVRTGDGYTF. The DNA for the CDR3 is TGCAGCGTTGTACGGACAGGGGATGGCTACACCTTC. Using reference TRBV29-1 and TRBJ1-2 for the parts outside the CDR3, the full variable domain is SAVISQKPSRDICQRGTSLTIQCQVDSQVTMMFWYRQQPGQSLTLIATANQGSEATYESGFVIDKFPISRPNLTFSTLTVSNMSPEDSSIYLCSVVRTGDGYTFGSGTRLTVV.

J is TRBJ2-1 and V is TRBV7-3; 7 nucleotides agree with TRBD2. The CDR3 contains 16 residues. CDR1 and CDR2 (germline): SGHTA, FQGTGA. J lost 5 bases, V lost 2 bases, and 9 bases had no gene match. The CDR3 sequence: CASSLAWSGRDNEQFF. The CDR3 region has the DNA TGTGCCAGCAGCTTAGCGTGGTCAGGGAGGGACAATGAGCAGTTCTTC.

The chain links TRBV15 to TRBJ1-4; D unclear. The V end was cut by 1 base, the J end by 2 bases, with 2 bases between. CDR3 length: 13 amino acids. Germline V gene lookup returns CDR1 LNHNV and CDR2 YYDKDF (reference sequence). In DNA, the CDR3 is TGTGCCACCAGCAGAGCTACTAATGAAAAACTGTTTTTT. Protein product: CATSRATNEKLFF.

This rearrangement joins TRBV7-2 to TRBJ2-5; possibly TRBD2 for D (5 bases). In germline, CDR1 is SGHTA, CDR2 FQGNSA. This CDR3 is 14 amino acids long. V lost 2 bases and J 0 bases, leaving 7 bases between the germline ends. CDR3 in DNA: TGTGCCAGCAGCTTACGACTAAACCAAGAGACCCAGTACTTC. Translation: CASSLRLNQETQYF.

The V call is TRBV6-6, the J call TRBJ1-1; D gene uncertain. CDR3 length: 14 residues. CDR1 MNHNY and CDR2 SVGAGI come from the germline V gene (reference sequence). The ends were cut back, 2 bases at V and 1 base at J, with 8 bases in the middle. CDR3 sequence (DNA): TGTGCCAGCAGTTACCCCAGAGGGAACACTGAAGCTTTCTTT. Translating it yields CASSYPRGNTEAFF.

The rearrangement links TRBV30 to TRBJ1-5; a weak D match, TRBD1 (5 bases). The length of the CDR3 is 13 residues. Per the germline V gene, CDR1 is GTSNPN and CDR2 is SVGIG (reference sequence). Between the trimmed V and J ends, which lost 5 bases and 3 bases, there was a span of 11 bases. The CDR3 DNA reads TGTGCCTGGGACCCAGGGTTCAATCAGCCCCAGCATTTT. This translates into CAWDPGFNQPQHF.

The chain joins TRBV5-5 to TRBJ1-5; D is uncertain. V gave up 4 bases and J gave up 0 bases, with 11 bases separating them. This CDR3 has 15 amino acids. Germline V gives CDR1 SGHKS, CDR2 YYEKEE (reference sequence). CDR3 region: CASSVGVNSNQPQHF. The CDR3 DNA is TGTGCCAGCAGCGTCGGAGTCAATAGCAATCAGCCCCAGCATTTT.

The V and J genes are TRBV7-9 and TRBJ2-2; perhaps TRBD1 as D (5 bases). V was pared by 2 bases and J by 6 bases, with 16 bases between. This CDR3 comprises 16 residues. The germline V gene has CDR1 SEHNR and CDR2 FQNEAQ (reference sequence). CDR3 sequence: CASSLRGEIGSGELFF. The CDR3 nucleotides are TGTGCCAGCAGCTTAAGGGGCGAAATTGGATCCGGGGAGCTGTTTTTT.

V and J are TRBV7-3 and TRBJ1-2; 9 bases are shared with TRBD1. V shed 3 bases, J shed 7 bases, and the junction held 3 bases outside the gene matches. The CDR3 runs to 13 residues. The V gene's germline CDR1 is SGHTA and CDR2 FQGTGA. The CDR3 loop reads CASSLGQGSGYTF. Written as DNA, the CDR3 is TGTGCCAGCAGCTTGGGACAGGGCTCTGGCTACACCTTC.

The chain recombines TRBV30 with TRBJ1-5, with D possibly matching TRBD1 (6 bases). V lost 4 bases, J lost 5 bases, and 12 bases lay in between. Germline V gives CDR1 GTSNPN, CDR2 SVGIG (reference sequence). This CDR3 contains 13 residues. CDR3: CAWNRAIYQPQHF. Written as DNA, the CDR3 is TGTGCCTGGAACAGGGCGATATATCAGCCCCAGCATTTT.

J is TRBJ2-4 and V is TRBV11-2; possible D gene TRBD1, 6 bases. The CDR3 consists of 15 residues. Trimming removed 1 base at V and 8 bases at J, with 15 bases between. The germline V gene encodes CDR1 SGHAT and CDR2 FQNNGV. The CDR3 protein is CASSLGVASGDIQYF. The CDR3 region has the DNA TGTGCCAGCAGCTTAGGGGTGGCTTCAGGGGACATTCAGTACTTC.

The chain recombines TRBV7-9 with TRBJ2-1, with 9 bases lining up with TRBD2. The CDR3 contains 18 residues. Germline V gene sequence: CDR1 SEHNR, CDR2 FQNEAQ (reference sequence). J was trimmed by 0 bases and V by 5 bases; bases with no gene match: 11. CDR3 region: CASSPRPGLAGSYNEQFF. The CDR3 DNA sequence: TGTGCCAGCAGCCCCCGACCGGGACTAGCCGGCTCCTACAATGAGCAGTTCTTC.